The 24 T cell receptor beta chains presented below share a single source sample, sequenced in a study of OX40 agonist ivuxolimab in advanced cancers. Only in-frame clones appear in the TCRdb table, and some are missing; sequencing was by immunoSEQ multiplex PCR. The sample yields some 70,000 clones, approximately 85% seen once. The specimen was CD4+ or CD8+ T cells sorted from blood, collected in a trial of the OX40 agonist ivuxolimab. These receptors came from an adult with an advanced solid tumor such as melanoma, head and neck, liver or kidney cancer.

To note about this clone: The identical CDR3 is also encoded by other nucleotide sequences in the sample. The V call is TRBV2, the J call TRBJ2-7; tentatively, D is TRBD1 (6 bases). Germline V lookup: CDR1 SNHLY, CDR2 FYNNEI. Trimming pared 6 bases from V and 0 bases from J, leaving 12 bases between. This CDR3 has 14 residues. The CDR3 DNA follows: TGTGCCAGCAGAGCCACAGGGTACTCCTACGAGCAGTACGTC. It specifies CASRATGYSYEQYV.

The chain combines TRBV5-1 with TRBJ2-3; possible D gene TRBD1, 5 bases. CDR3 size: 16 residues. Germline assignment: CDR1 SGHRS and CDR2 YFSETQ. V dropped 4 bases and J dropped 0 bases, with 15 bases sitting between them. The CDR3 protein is CASSLFFQGSTDTQYF. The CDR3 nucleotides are TGCGCCAGCAGCCTTTTTTTTCAGGGAAGCACAGATACGCAGTATTTT. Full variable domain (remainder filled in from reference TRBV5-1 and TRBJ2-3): KAGVTQTPRYLIKTRGQQVTLSCSPISGHRSVSWYQQTPGQGLQFLFEYFSETQRNKGNFPGRFSGRQFSNSRSEMNVSTLELGDSALYLCASSLFFQGSTDTQYFGPGTRLTVL.

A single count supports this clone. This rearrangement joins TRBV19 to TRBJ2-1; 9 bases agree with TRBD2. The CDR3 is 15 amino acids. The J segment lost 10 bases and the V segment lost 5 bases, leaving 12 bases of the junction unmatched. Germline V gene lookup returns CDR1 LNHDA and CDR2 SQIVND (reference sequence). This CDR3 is CASSAGGERVREQFF. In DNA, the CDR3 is TGTGCCAGTAGTGCGGGGGGGGAAAGGGTTAGGGAGCAGTTCTTC. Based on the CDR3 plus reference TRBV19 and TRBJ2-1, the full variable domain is DGGITQSPKYLFRKEGQNVTLSCEQNLNHDAMYWYRQDPGQGLRLIYYSQIVNDFQKGDIAEGYSVSREKKESFPLTVTSAQKNPTAFYLCASSAGGERVREQFFGPGTRLTVL.

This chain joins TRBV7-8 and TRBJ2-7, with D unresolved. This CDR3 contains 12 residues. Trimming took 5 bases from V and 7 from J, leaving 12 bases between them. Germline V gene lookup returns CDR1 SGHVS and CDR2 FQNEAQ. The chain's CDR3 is CASSRISGEQYF. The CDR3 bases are TGTGCCAGCAGCCGGATCTCCGGAGAGCAGTACTTC.

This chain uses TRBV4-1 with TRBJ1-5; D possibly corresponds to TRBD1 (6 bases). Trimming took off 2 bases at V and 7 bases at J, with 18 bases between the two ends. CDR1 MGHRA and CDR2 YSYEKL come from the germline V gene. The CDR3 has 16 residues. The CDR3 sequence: CASSQIWTANKQPQHF. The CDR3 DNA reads TGCGCCAGCAGCCAAATCTGGACAGCGAATAAGCAGCCCCAGCATTTT.

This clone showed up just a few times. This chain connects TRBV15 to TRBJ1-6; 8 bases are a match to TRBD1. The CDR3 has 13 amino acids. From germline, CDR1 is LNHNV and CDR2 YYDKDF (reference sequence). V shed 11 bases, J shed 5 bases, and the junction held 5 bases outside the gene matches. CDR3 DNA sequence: TGTGCCGCTCGGACAGGGAATAATTCACCCCTCCACTTT. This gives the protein CAARTGNNSPLHF.

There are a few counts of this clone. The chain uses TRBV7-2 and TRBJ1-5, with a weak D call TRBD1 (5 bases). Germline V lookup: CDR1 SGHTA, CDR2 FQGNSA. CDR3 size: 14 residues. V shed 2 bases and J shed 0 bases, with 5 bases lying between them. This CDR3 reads CASSLTGSNQPQHF. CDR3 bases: TGTGCCAGCAGCTTAACAGGTAGCAATCAGCCCCAGCATTTT.

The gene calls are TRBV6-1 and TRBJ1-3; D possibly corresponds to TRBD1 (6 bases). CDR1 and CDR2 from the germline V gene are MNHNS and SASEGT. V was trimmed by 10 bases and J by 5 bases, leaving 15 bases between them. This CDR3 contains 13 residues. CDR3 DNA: TGTGCCACCAAAAGGACAGCCAGAAACACCATATATTTT. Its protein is CATKRTARNTIYF.

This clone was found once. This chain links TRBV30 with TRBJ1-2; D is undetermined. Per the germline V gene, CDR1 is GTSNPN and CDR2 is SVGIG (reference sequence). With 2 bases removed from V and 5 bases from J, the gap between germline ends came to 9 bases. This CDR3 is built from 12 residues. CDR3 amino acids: CAWSKREYGYTF. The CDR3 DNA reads TGTGCCTGGAGTAAGCGGGAGTATGGCTACACCTTC.

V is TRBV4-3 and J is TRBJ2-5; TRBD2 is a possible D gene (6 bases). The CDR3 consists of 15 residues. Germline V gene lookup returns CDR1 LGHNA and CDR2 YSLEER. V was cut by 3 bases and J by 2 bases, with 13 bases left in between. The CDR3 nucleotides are TGCGCCAGCAGCCATAGAGCGGGTCAGCAAGAGACCCAGTACTTC. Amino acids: CASSHRAGQQETQYF.

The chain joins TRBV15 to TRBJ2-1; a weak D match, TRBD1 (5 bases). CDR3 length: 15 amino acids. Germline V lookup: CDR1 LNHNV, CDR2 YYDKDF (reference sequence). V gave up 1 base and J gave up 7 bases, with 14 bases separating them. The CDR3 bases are TGTGCCACCAGCAGAGGTCTTCCTGGGGCTAATGAGCAGTTCTTC. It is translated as CATSRGLPGANEQFF.

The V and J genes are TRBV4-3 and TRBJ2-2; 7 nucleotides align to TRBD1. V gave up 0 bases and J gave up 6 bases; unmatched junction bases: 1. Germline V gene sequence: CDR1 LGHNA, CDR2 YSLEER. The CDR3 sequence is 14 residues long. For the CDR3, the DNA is TGCGCCAGCAGCCAAGAACAGGGGTCCGGGGAGCTGTTTTTT. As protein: CASSQEQGSGELFF.

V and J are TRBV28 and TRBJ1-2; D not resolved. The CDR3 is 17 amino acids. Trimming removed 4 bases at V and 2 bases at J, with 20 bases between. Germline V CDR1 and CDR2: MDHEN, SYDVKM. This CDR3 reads CASSSERVRATNYGYTF. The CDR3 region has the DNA TGTGCCAGCAGTTCCGAGCGGGTGCGCGCGACAAACTATGGCTACACCTTC.

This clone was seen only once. The CDR3 is CASSLDGVGGLETQYF. The CDR3 DNA sequence: TGTGCCAGCAGCTTGGATGGTGTTGGAGGGTTAGAGACCCAGTACTTC. The chain joins TRBV5-6 to TRBJ2-5, with a possible D match to TRBD2 (6 bases). The CDR3 sequence is 16 residues long. Germline CDR1 and CDR2: SGHDT and YYEEEE. V lost 0 bases to trimming and J lost 4 bases, with 16 bases between them.

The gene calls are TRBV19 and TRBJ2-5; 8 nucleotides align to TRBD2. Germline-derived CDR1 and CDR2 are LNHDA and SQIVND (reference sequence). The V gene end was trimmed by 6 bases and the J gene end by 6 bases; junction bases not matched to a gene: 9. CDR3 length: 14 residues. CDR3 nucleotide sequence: TGTGCCAGTAGCTTCGGGGGGGCTAGACAGACCCAGTACTTC. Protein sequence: CASSFGGARQTQYF. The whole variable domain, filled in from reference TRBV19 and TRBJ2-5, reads DGGITQSPKYLFRKEGQNVTLSCEQNLNHDAMYWYRQDPGQGLRLIYYSQIVNDFQKGDIAEGYSVSREKKESFPLTVTSAQKNPTAFYLCASSFGGARQTQYFGPGTRLLVL.

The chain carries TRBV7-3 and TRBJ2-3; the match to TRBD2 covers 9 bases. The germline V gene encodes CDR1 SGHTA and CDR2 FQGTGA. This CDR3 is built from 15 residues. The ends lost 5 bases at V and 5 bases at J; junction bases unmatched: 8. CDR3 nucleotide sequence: TGTGCCAGCAGCCCCATGGGACTAGCAATAGATACGCAGTATTTT. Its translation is CASSPMGLAIDTQYF.

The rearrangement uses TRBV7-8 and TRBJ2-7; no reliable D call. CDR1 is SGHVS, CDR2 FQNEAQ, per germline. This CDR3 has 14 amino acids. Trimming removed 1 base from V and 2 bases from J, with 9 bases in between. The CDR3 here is CASSLGVTTYEQYF. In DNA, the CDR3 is TGTGCCAGCAGCTTAGGCGTTACAACCTACGAGCAGTACTTC.

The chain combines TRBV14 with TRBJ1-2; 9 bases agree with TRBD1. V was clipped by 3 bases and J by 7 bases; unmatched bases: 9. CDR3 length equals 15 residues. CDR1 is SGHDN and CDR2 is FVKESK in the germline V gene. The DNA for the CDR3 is TGTGCCAGCAGCCAGCTCCGGGACAGGGATGGTGGCTACACCTTC. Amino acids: CASSQLRDRDGGYTF.

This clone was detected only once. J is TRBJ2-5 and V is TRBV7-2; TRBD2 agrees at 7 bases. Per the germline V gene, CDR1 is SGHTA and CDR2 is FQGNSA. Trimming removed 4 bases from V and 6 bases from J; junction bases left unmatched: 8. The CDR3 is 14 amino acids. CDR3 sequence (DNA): TGTGCCAGCAGCTGGGGGACTACCATAAAGACCCAGTACTTC. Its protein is CASSWGTTIKTQYF.

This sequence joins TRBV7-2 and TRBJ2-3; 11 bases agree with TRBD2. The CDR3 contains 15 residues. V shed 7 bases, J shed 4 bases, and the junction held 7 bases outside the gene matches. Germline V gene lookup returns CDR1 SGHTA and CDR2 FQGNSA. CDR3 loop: CASNLAGGIADTQYF. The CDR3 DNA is TGTGCCAGCAACCTAGCGGGGGGCATCGCAGATACGCAGTATTTT.

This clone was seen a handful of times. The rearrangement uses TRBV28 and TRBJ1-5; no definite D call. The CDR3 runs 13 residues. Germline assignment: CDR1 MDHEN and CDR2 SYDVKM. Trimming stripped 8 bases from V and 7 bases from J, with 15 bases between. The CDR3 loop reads CASVGTLGQPQHF. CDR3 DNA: TGTGCCAGCGTCGGTACCCTTGGGCAGCCCCAGCATTTT.

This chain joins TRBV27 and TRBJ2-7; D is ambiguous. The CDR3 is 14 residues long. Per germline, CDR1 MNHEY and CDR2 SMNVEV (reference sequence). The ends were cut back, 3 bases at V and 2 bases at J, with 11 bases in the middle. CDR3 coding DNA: TGTGCCAGCAGTTTTCCGGCAGCTCCCTACGAGCAGTACGTC. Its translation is CASSFPAAPYEQYV.

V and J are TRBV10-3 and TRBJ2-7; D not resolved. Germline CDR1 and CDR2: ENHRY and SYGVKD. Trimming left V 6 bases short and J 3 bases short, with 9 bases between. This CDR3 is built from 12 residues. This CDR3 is CAIRTPNYEQYF. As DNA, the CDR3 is TGTGCCATCAGGACACCAAACTACGAGCAGTACTTC.

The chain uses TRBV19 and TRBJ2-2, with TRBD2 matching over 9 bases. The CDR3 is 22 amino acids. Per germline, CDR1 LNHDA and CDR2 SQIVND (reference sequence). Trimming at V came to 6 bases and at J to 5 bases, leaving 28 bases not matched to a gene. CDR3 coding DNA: TGTGCCAGTAGCATTCTAGCGGGGTGGCCGACTCGAACACCTAAAAGAACCGGGGAGCTGTTTTTT. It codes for CASSILAGWPTRTPKRTGELFF.